This is a list of T cell receptor beta chains from one sample in a study of beta chain features in type 1 diabetes. The method was immunoSEQ multiplex PCR; TCRdb's version includes in-frame clones alone and lacks a portion of them. This table has roughly 120,000 clones, approximately 39% appearing once. The sample consisted of stem cell memory CD4+ T cells from blood. These TCRs come from a woman aged 18-29 years in good health. Both conserved end residues are part of each CDR3. Each record gives: J gene, V gene, CDR3 length, clone size, CDR3 protein. The size field is filled for only some rows; it gives once, few, many or a size class.

>TRBJ2-3|TRBV30|14|few
CAWSVLAYTDTQYF
>TRBJ2-7|TRBV5-4|12|-
CASSYDWSKQYF
>TRBJ2-6|TRBV7-9|16|many
CASSSVRVSGANVLTF
>TRBJ2-7|TRBV7-9|15|-
CASSLASATSYEQYF
>TRBJ1-2|TRBV10-3|13|few
CAISGTGSSGYTF
>TRBJ2-7|TRBV28|22|-
CASSHPSGRAIVGGPSHYEQYF
>TRBJ1-1|TRBV7-8|16|-
CASSLGSAGMNTEAFF
>TRBJ1-1|TRBV7-8|14|-
CASSWTGQNTEAFF
>TRBJ2-6|TRBV4-2|16|-
CASSQGGGATLNVLTF
>TRBJ1-1|TRBV2|14|-
CACMTQGWGTEAFF
>TRBJ2-1|TRBV7-9|15|-
CASKITTGLKDEQFF
>TRBJ2-7|TRBV28|14|-
CASSLTGISYEQYF
>TRBJ2-5|TRBV28|15|-
CASSLTRQGPETQYF
>TRBJ1-6|TRBV7-9|15|few
CASSPRGDDNSPLHF
>TRBJ2-1|TRBV29-1|12|many
CSVDLPGYEQFF
>TRBJ2-1|TRBV6-5|14|-
CASSSDAAYNEQFF
>TRBJ2-3|TRBV18|13|-
CASSPGEADTQYF
>TRBJ2-7|TRBV7-8|14|few
CASSLAGDSYEQYF
>TRBJ1-1|TRBV7-2|16|-
CASSLVVREVSAEAFF
>TRBJ1-2|TRBV28|13|-
CASSADRVYGYTF
>TRBJ2-1|TRBV11-3|14|-
CASSLSWGEGAKFF
>TRBJ2-3|TRBV28|13|-
CACYGTGQDTQYF
>TRBJ2-5|TRBV20-1|11|few
CSATIAGTQYF
>TRBJ2-5|TRBV14|15|-
CASSQSRQGEETQYF